Below, one TCR beta chain is given with its context. Its specificity is unknown. Trimming cost V 5 bases and J 4 bases, with 9 bases left between them. The germline CDR1 and CDR2 sequences are SGHTA and FQGNSA. This CDR3 comprises 13 residues. ViraFEST expansion of antigen-specific CD4+ T cells with viral peptide pools preceded sequencing. Once cultured for around 11 days, the cells underwent separation to obtain CD4+ T cells. Method: immunoSEQ multiplex PCR; TCRdb's copy keeps in-frame clones and lacks some. The data hold over 55,000 clones, with 80% to 90% observed a single time. This record belongs to a study of vaccination effects on CD4 cells after COVID-19. For the study at large: Each participant was administered two doses of either the BNT162b2 or the mRNA-1273 vaccine. Whole-study results and caveats: Late post-vaccination samples showed marked contraction of infection- and vaccine-induced clones.

V usage is TRBV7-2 and J usage is TRBJ1-3, with a tentative D call TRBD1 (5 bases). This TCR was recovered from a human donor who received a COVID-19 vaccine. Sequenced here: CD4+ T cells from PBMCs cultured with HCoV-229E spike peptides, sampled before COVID-19 vaccination. The CDR3 DNA reads TGTGCCAGCAGCAGCCGACAGGGAAACACCATATATTTT. Its protein product is CASSSRQGNTIYF.